One and the same sample provided the 32 T cell receptor beta chains below, sequenced in a study of CDR3 diversity in severe acne. TCRdb used MiXCR to reprocess the PCR reads, holding one entry per CDR3 protein. The sample has about 100,000 distinct CDR3 sequences, 51% seen once. Input material: blood. Receptor source: a male donor with acne.

V gene TRBV7-6 combines with J gene TRBJ2-6; TRBD1 matches at 7 bases. V dropped 2 bases and J dropped 2; count of bases not matched to a gene: 6. This CDR3 is built from 17 residues. The germline V gene has CDR1 SGHVS and CDR2 FNYEAQ. Here the CDR3 reads CASSLRDRLAGANVLTF. CDR3 nucleotides: TGTGCCAGCAGCTTAAGGGACAGACTGGCTGGGGCCAACGTCCTGACTTTC.

Comments on this clonotype: A read error may produce the germline difference seen at one junction end. The V call is TRBV10-3, the J call TRBJ2-5, with a weak D call TRBD2 (5 bases). Per the germline V gene, CDR1 is ENHRY and CDR2 is SYGVKD. CDR3 length: 15 residues. The CDR3 coding sequence is TGTGCCATTAGTGAGTCCGGCGGAGGCACAGATACGCAGTACTTC. It encodes CAISESGGGTDTQYF.

In its sample, this clonotype was seen once. The rearrangement links TRBV25-1 to TRBJ1-1; no clear D gene. The CDR3 sequence is 13 residues long. Germline lookup yields CDR1 MGHDK and CDR2 SYGVNS. The V end lost 6 bases, the J end lost 7 bases, and 15 bases lay between the germline ends. CDR3 protein: CASRGIVAIEAFF. CDR3 nucleotide sequence: TGTGCCAGCAGAGGAATTGTGGCTATTGAAGCTTTCTTT. Supplemented by reference TRBV25-1 and TRBJ1-1, the full variable domain reads EADIYQTPRYLVIGTGKKITLECSQTMGHDKMYWYQQDPGMELHLIHYSYGVNSTEKGDLSSESTVSRIRTEHFPLTLESARPSHTSQYLCASRGIVAIEAFFGQGTRLTVV.

A few counts support this clonotype. V usage is TRBV25-1 and J usage is TRBJ1-2; perhaps TRBD1 as D (5 bases). CDR1 MGHDK and CDR2 SYGVNS come from the germline V gene. Trimming took off 6 bases at V and 7 bases at J, with 21 bases between the two ends. The CDR3 spans 15 residues. CDR3 in DNA: TGTGCCAGCAGCCAGGTAGGGCAGGGAGTTGCTGGCTACACCTTC. This codes for CASSQVGQGVAGYTF.

This clonotype is deemed medium-sized. The chain carries TRBV6-5 and TRBJ2-7; tentative D call: TRBD1 (5 bases). The CDR3 has 14 amino acids. Germline values: CDR1 MNHEY, CDR2 SVGAGI. Trimming removed 5 bases at V and 4 bases at J, with 15 bases between. CDR3 nucleotide sequence: TGTGCCAGCAGTCTGGACACCCTCGGGTACGAGCAGTACTTC. Translation: CASSLDTLGYEQYF.

This clonotype was seen a few times. The rearrangement uses TRBV12-3 or TRBV12-4 and TRBJ2-5; TRBD2 might be the D (6 bases). Trimming took off 10 bases at V and 5 bases at J, with 17 bases between the two ends. The CDR3 covers 13 residues. Here the CDR3 DNA reads TGTGCCACCTCAACCCTGGGGAGGGAGACCCAGTACTTC. Translating gives CATSTLGRETQYF.

This chain connects TRBV20-1 to TRBJ1-2; TRBD1 matches 7 bases. In germline, CDR1 is DFQATT, CDR2 SNEGSKA (reference sequence). V dropped 7 bases and J dropped 2; count of bases not matched to a gene: 7. This CDR3 is built from 13 residues. CDR3 DNA sequence: TGCAGTGTTCGGCAGGGGGAGAACTATGGCTACACCTTC. Its protein is CSVRQGENYGYTF.

This clonotype was observed many times. The J gene is TRBJ1-5, the V gene TRBV7-9; D may be TRBD1 (5 bases). Germline values: CDR1 SEHNR, CDR2 FQNEAQ (reference sequence). This CDR3 contains 14 residues. V shed 6 bases and J shed 3 bases, with 12 bases lying between them. The CDR3 reads CASSSPGFNQPQHF. CDR3 nucleotides: TGTGCCAGCAGTTCCCCAGGGTTCAATCAGCCCCAGCATTTT.

By share, this clonotype counts as medium-sized (0.01 to 0.1%). The chain combines TRBV10-2 with TRBJ2-5; TRBD2 aligns across 8 bases. CDR3 size: 15 residues. V dropped 6 bases and J dropped 2; count of bases not matched to a gene: 8. Per the germline V gene, CDR1 is WSHSY and CDR2 is SAAADI. CDR3 residues: CASRLAGLRQETQYF. The CDR3 DNA reads as TGCGCCAGCAGGCTAGCGGGCCTAAGACAAGAGACCCAGTACTTC.

This clonotype occurred a few times. An end of the junction does not agree with germline; a read error may underlie this. This rearrangement joins TRBV5-1 to TRBJ2-2; 9 nucleotides align to TRBD1. The CDR3 spans 16 residues. The germline gives CDR1 SGHRS, CDR2 YFSETQ. The CDR3 region is CARSSDRGLNTGELSF. The CDR3 DNA reads TGCGCCCGCAGCTCGGACAGGGGTTTGAACACCGGGGAGCTGTCTTTT.

Comment on this clonotype: Since a much larger clone is just one base distant, this may be a read error. The chain links TRBV20-1 to TRBJ1-5; D is perhaps TRBD1 (5 bases). In germline, CDR1 is DFQATT, CDR2 SNEGSKA (reference sequence). The CDR3 spans 15 residues. In DNA, the CDR3 is TGCAGTGCTAAGGCGGGGGGTAATAGCGATCAGCCCCAGCATTTT. It translates to CSAKAGGNSDQPQHF.

This chain links TRBV10-3 with TRBJ1-2; 7 bases match TRBD1. Germline CDR1 ENHRY, CDR2 SYGVKD. This CDR3 region has 15 residues. V lost 2 bases to trimming and J lost 3 bases; unmatched junction nucleotides: 6. CDR3 residues: CAISEPGQVDYGYTF. The CDR3 region has the DNA TGTGCCATCAGTGAGCCTGGACAGGTCGACTATGGCTACACCTTC.

This clonotype was detected many times. V gene TRBV29-1 combines with J gene TRBJ2-5; D is possibly TRBD2 (6 bases). Per the germline V gene, CDR1 is SQVTM and CDR2 is ANQGSEA. This CDR3 region has 13 residues. Between the trimmed V and J ends, which lost 4 bases and 2 bases, there was a span of 11 bases. The DNA for the CDR3 is TGCAGCGTTGTGGGGGGTAGACAAGAGACCCAGTACTTC. This sequence encodes CSVVGGRQETQYF.

This clonotype was seen at least ten times. J is TRBJ1-2 and V is TRBV28, with TRBD1 matching 7 bases. The CDR3 consists of 14 residues. Unmatched junction bases numbered 6, after V lost 5 bases and J lost 3 bases. Germline V gene sequence: CDR1 MDHEN, CDR2 SYDVKM. Here the CDR3 DNA reads TGTGCCAGCAGTATAGGGACAGACCACTATGGCTACACCTTC. It is translated as CASSIGTDHYGYTF.

This chain joins TRBV10-2 and TRBJ1-6, with D unclear. This CDR3 has 12 residues. V was trimmed by 3 bases and J by 17 bases, leaving 14 bases between them. Germline CDR1 WSHSY, CDR2 SAAADI. The CDR3 spells CASSEEGPGFHF. The CDR3, as DNA: TGCGCCAGCAGTGAAGAAGGCCCTGGGTTCCACTTT.

The chain has TRBV24-1 and TRBJ2-5, with unresolved D. Trimming stripped 10 bases from V and 0 bases from J, with 8 bases between. CDR3 length: 12 residues. CDR1 and CDR2 (germline): KGHDR, SFDVKD. Written as DNA, the CDR3 is TGTGCCACGTCAGAAAACCAAGAGACCCAGTACTTC. Its translation: CATSENQETQYF.

The genes are TRBV20-1 and TRBJ2-1, with D possibly being TRBD1 or TRBD2 (5 bases each). The V end lost 3 bases, the J end lost 8 bases, and 20 bases lay between the germline ends. This CDR3 has 15 residues. CDR1 is DFQATT and CDR2 is SNEGSKA in the germline V gene (reference sequence). CDR3 loop: CSARTAGKGIDEQFF. The CDR3 DNA reads as TGCAGTGCTAGGACCGCCGGGAAGGGGATCGATGAGCAGTTCTTC.

This clonotype was detected a few times. The chain carries TRBV6-1 and TRBJ2-3; TRBD2 agrees at 12 bases. Germline CDR1 reads MNHNS; CDR2 reads SASEGT. The CDR3 totals 16 residues. After removal of 4 bases from V and 0 bases from J, the junction contained 2 bases not matched to a gene. The CDR3 reads CASSGGTSGSTDTQYF. Written as DNA, the CDR3 is TGTGCCAGCAGTGGGGGGACTAGCGGGAGCACAGATACGCAGTATTTT.

This clonotype turned up a few times. V and J are TRBV19 and TRBJ1-1, with 7 bases fitting TRBD1. This CDR3 region has 15 residues. In germline, CDR1 is LNHDA, CDR2 SQIVND (reference sequence). V shed 7 bases and J 1 base; nucleotides not matched to a gene: 9. The CDR3 loop is CASTQTGPRNTEAFF. Written as DNA, the CDR3 is TGTGCCAGTACCCAGACAGGGCCGAGGAACACTGAAGCTTTCTTT.

This clonotype was seen ten or more times. This chain uses TRBV10-3 with TRBJ2-3; 9 nucleotides match TRBD1. From germline, CDR1 is ENHRY and CDR2 SYGVKD. The ends lost 6 bases at V and 4 bases at J; junction bases unmatched: 14. This CDR3 is built from 17 residues. Here the CDR3 DNA reads TGTGCCATCAGGACGACCCGGGGACAGGGTATCCCAGATACGCAGTATTTT. Amino acids: CAIRTTRGQGIPDTQYF.

A single count supports this clonotype. J is TRBJ2-2 and V is TRBV29-1; D is possibly TRBD1 or TRBD2 (5 bases each). CDR3 size: 14 residues. V was trimmed by 7 bases and J by 1 base, leaving 13 bases between them. CDR1 is SQVTM, CDR2 ANQGSEA, per germline. The CDR3 DNA reads TGCAGCGCTACGGGACGGATGAACACCGGGGAGCTGTTTTTT. Protein product: CSATGRMNTGELFF.

This clonotype came up a few times. The rearrangement uses TRBV2 and TRBJ2-7; 13 bases are a match to TRBD2. J was trimmed by 2 bases and V by 4 bases; bases with no gene match: 5. This CDR3 spans 16 amino acids. Germline V gene lookup returns CDR1 SNHLY and CDR2 FYNNEI. The CDR3 DNA follows: TGTGCCAGCAGTGGGACTAGCGGGAGCGTCCCCTACGAGCAGTACTTC. It encodes CASSGTSGSVPYEQYF.

The genes are TRBV29-1 and TRBJ2-5; D gene unclear. V lost 3 bases and J 4 bases, leaving 9 bases between the germline ends. Germline V gene data show CDR1 as SQVTM and CDR2 as ANQGSEA. This CDR3 is 12 amino acids long. The CDR3 loop is CSVEGNGETQYF. Here the CDR3 DNA reads TGCAGCGTTGAGGGTAATGGAGAGACCCAGTACTTC.

To note about this clonotype: At one of its ends the junction is not consistent with the germline gene, which may arise from a read error. The chain combines TRBV7-9 with TRBJ2-7; D assignment may be TRBD1 or TRBD2 (5 bases each). CDR1 is SEHNR, CDR2 FQNEAQ, per germline (reference sequence). CDR3 length equals 15 residues. The CDR3 DNA follows: TGTGCTAGCAGCTTAGGGGAGATGCAGACCTACGAGCAGTACTTC. It codes for CASSLGEMQTYEQYF.

Regarding this clonotype: The germline gene is not matched at one end of the junction; a read error may be the cause. This sequence joins TRBV7-2 and TRBJ1-2; D not resolved. In germline, CDR1 is SGHTA, CDR2 FQGNSA. The CDR3 spans 16 residues. CDR3 loop: CASSVAQSRWQSGYTF. CDR3 DNA sequence: TGTGCCAGCAGCGTAGCGCAATCTAGGTGGCAAAGTGGCTACACCTTC.

This clonotype was detected many times. J is TRBJ2-7 and V is TRBV7-2; TRBD2 matches 10 bases. V shed 2 bases and J 6 bases; nucleotides not matched to a gene: 1. Per the germline V gene, CDR1 is SGHTA and CDR2 is FQGNSA. This CDR3 has 13 amino acids. The CDR3, as DNA: TGTGCCAGCAGCTTACTAGCGGGGGCCGAGCAGTACTTC. Translating gives CASSLLAGAEQYF.

The chain is built from TRBV25-1 and TRBJ1-2, with 7 nucleotides matching TRBD1. Trimming took 2 bases from V and 8 from J; bases not matched to a gene: 11. The CDR3 is 15 residues long. The germline V gene encodes CDR1 MGHDK and CDR2 SYGVNS. CDR3 residues: CASSESFEGAHGYTF. The CDR3 coding sequence is TGTGCCAGCAGTGAAAGCTTCGAGGGGGCTCACGGCTACACCTTC.

The table lists this clonotype with a count of one. V gene TRBV10-1 combines with J gene TRBJ2-5, with D unclear. The CDR3 consists of 16 residues. V was clipped by 3 bases and J by 1 base, with 15 bases between them. The germline CDR1 and CDR2 sequences are WNHNN and SYGVQD (reference sequence). CDR3 DNA sequence: TGCGCCAGCAGTGAACTCACGGACGGTGCCCAAGAGACCCAGTACTTC. Its translation: CASSELTDGAQETQYF.

This clonotype was observed once. The rearrangement joins TRBV20-1 to TRBJ2-5, with D maybe TRBD2 (7 bases). The germline V gene has CDR1 DFQATT and CDR2 SNEGSKA (reference sequence). There are 13 residues in the CDR3. V lost 3 bases and J lost 4, with 12 bases in between. CDR3 amino acids: CSARGGGGETQYF. CDR3 DNA sequence: TGCAGTGCTAGGGGAGGGGGGGGAGAGACCCAGTACTTC.

V usage is TRBV15 and J usage is TRBJ1-5, with 8 bases aligning to TRBD1. Trimming took 6 bases from V and 7 from J; bases not matched to a gene: 5. This CDR3 comprises 13 residues. Germline V CDR1 and CDR2: LNHNV, YYDKDF (reference sequence). CDR3 in DNA: TGTGCCACCAGGGCGGACAGGGTCCAGCCCCAGCATTTT. It is translated as CATRADRVQPQHF.

In its sample, this clonotype was seen many times. The chain joins TRBV5-1 to TRBJ2-1; 11 nucleotides match TRBD2. Germline V gives CDR1 SGHRS, CDR2 YFSETQ. CDR3 length equals 16 residues. After removal of 4 bases from V and 3 bases from J, the junction contained 6 bases not matched to a gene. CDR3 protein: CASSPRGLADYNEQFF. For the CDR3, the DNA is TGCGCCAGCAGCCCCCGGGGACTAGCGGACTACAATGAGCAGTTCTTC. Using reference TRBV5-1 and TRBJ2-1 for the parts outside the CDR3, the full variable domain is KAGVTQTPRYLIKTRGQQVTLSCSPISGHRSVSWYQQTPGQGLQFLFEYFSETQRNKGNFPGRFSGRQFSNSRSEMNVSTLELGDSALYLCASSPRGLADYNEQFFGPGTRLTVL.

This clonotype was seen a single time. A junction boundary mismatches the germline segment, possibly from a read error. J is TRBJ2-7 and V is TRBV10-3; D may correspond to TRBD1 or TRBD2 (5 bases each). The CDR3 has 15 residues. Germline lookup yields CDR1 ENHRY and CDR2 SYGVKD. The DNA for the CDR3 is TGTGCCAGCAGTTACGGGACGGGCATGTCCTACGAGCAGTACTTC. This codes for CASSYGTGMSYEQYF.